This T cell receptor beta chain came from a study of T cell repertoires in cytomegalovirus infection. Each CDR3 protein gets one entry after TCRdb re-called the reads with MiXCR. The table has about 890,000 distinct CDR3 sequences, approximately 32% seen once. Broader study findings: Clonotype analysis showed dominance of the ex vivo response by HLA-C-restricted CMV-specific TCR beta clonotypes.

CDR1 SNHLY and CDR2 FYNNEI come from the germline V gene. With 7 bases removed from V and 2 bases from J, the gap between germline ends came to 14 bases. This CDR3 spans 14 amino acids. In this sample, this clonotype turned up many times. Its cognate antigen is unknown. This TCR came from a human donor in good health (CMV status not recorded). Some clones in this sample may be carry-over from other donors' samples. The sequences come from cultured CD8+ T cells from PBMCs, collected from culture after CMV antigen stimulation. The rearrangement joins TRBV2 to TRBJ2-5, with D perhaps TRBD1 (6 bases). Written as DNA, the CDR3 is TGTGCCAGCAACCTACAGGGACCTCAAGAGACCCAGTACTTC. Translation: CASNLQGPQETQYF.